This section outlines one T cell receptor beta chain sequence together with its context. The sample originates from a study of blood T cell repertoires in COVID-19. V lost 4 bases and J 4 bases, leaving 20 bases between the germline ends. This CDR3 region has 18 residues. Germline-derived CDR1 and CDR2 are SGHVS and FQNEAQ. Seattle patient enrollment occurred during active infection, with longitudinal follow-up thereafter. TCRdb's table, derived via immunoSEQ multiplex PCR, lists solely in-frame clones and lacks some. In the table there are 400,000 to 450,000 clones, over 75% of which are singletons. The V call is TRBV7-8, the J call TRBJ2-6; D is perhaps TRBD1 (7 bases). The clonotype was recovered from a woman aged 40 to 55 with COVID-19, enrolled during active disease. Source material: peripheral blood. The CDR3 nucleotides are TGTGCCAGCAGCTGGGGACAGTTGGGGACTCTCGGGGCCAACGTCCTGACTTTC. Protein product: CASSWGQLGTLGANVLTF.